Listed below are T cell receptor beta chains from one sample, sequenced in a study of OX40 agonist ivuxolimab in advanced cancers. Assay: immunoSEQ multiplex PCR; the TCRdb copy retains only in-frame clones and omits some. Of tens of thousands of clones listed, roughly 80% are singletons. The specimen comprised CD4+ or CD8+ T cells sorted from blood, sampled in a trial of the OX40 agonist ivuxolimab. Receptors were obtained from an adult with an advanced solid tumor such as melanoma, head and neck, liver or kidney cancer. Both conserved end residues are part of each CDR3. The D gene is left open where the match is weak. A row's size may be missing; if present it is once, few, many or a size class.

CAWSVAGVGDTQYF | TGTGCCTGGAGTGTCGCGGGAGTGGGGGATACGCAGTATTTT | TRBJ2-3 | TRBD2 | TRBV30 | NA
CASSVSGSYFEQYF | TGTGCCAGCAGTGTAAGCGGGAGCTATTTCGAGCAGTACTTC | TRBJ2-7 | TRBD2 | TRBV25-1 | NA
CASSGRWRENIETQYF | TGCGCCAGCAGTGGTAGGTGGCGGGAGAACATAGAGACCCAGTACTTC | TRBJ2-5 | TRBD2 | TRBV10-1 | NA
CAISESSGLPRQGASSSGANVLTF | TGTGCCATCAGTGAGTCGAGTGGCCTTCCGAGACAGGGGGCTTCCAGCTCTGGGGCCAACGTCCTGACTTTC | TRBJ2-6 | TRBD1 | TRBV10-3 | NA
CASSQGESYGYTF | TGTGCCAGCAGCCAAGGAGAGTCCTATGGCTACACCTTC | TRBJ1-2 | NA | TRBV14 | few
CATSRDSLNYGYTF | TGTGCCACCAGCAGAGATTCACTGAACTATGGCTACACCTTC | TRBJ1-2 | NA | TRBV15 | NA
CASSQDFGTGLSGYTF | TGTGCCAGCAGCCAAGATTTTGGGACAGGCCTCTCTGGCTACACCTTC | TRBJ1-2 | TRBD1 | TRBV4-2 | NA
CASSQGPSSYEQYF | TGCGCCAGCAGCCAAGGTCCCAGCTCCTACGAGCAGTACTTC | TRBJ2-7 | NA | TRBV4-1 | NA
CASSQQGPIYNEQFF | TGTGCCAGTAGTCAACAGGGGCCCATCTACAATGAGCAGTTCTTC | TRBJ2-1 | TRBD1 | TRBV19 | NA
CASSLAGASYNEQFF | TGTGCCAGCAGCTTGGCCGGGGCCTCCTACAATGAGCAGTTCTTC | TRBJ2-1 | NA | TRBV5-8 | few
CASSLEGPPDTQYF | TGTGCCAGCAGCTTAGAAGGACCCCCAGATACGCAGTATTTT | TRBJ2-3 | NA | TRBV7-2 | NA
CSVAPGTDTQYF | TGCAGCGTTGCGCCCGGTACAGATACGCAGTATTTT | TRBJ2-3 | NA | TRBV29-1 | NA